One sample yielded the 5 T cell receptor beta chains listed below, sequenced in a study of shared clonotypes between healthy human individuals. TCRdb's table, derived via immunoSEQ multiplex PCR, lists solely in-frame clones and lacks some. The table shows nearly 1,000,000 clones, with approximately 80% occurring only once. Sequenced sample: memory CD4+ T cells sorted from blood. Subset of the sample: CD45RA-negative fraction. The receptors were sampled from a man aged 18 to 29 in good health.

The chain uses TRBV5-1 and TRBJ2-1; D is unclear. This CDR3 is 12 amino acids long. Germline CDR1 reads SGHRS; CDR2 reads YFSETQ. Between the trimmed V and J ends, which lost 4 bases and 8 bases, there was a span of 10 bases. The CDR3 reads CASSPMQDEQFF. The CDR3 DNA reads as TGCGCCAGCAGCCCCATGCAGGATGAGCAGTTCTTC.

J is TRBJ2-2 and V is TRBV18, with D perhaps given as TRBD1 or TRBD2 (5 bases each). CDR3 length: 15 residues. V was cut by 6 bases and J by 6 bases, with 17 bases left in between. Germline values: CDR1 KGHSH, CDR2 LQKENI. The CDR3 DNA reads TGTGCCAGCTCTGGAACAGTCGGGGCTCCCGGGGAGCTGTTTTTT. Amino acid sequence: CASSGTVGAPGELFF.

The chain joins TRBV11-2 to TRBJ2-3; no clear D gene. Per germline, CDR1 SGHAT and CDR2 FQNNGV. V gave up 1 base and J gave up 1 base, with 12 bases separating them. The CDR3 length is 16 residues. DNA of the CDR3: TGTGCCAGCAGCTTAGGGATTAGCACACGCACAGATACGCAGTATTTT. Residues: CASSLGISTRTDTQYF.

The chain links TRBV4-2 to TRBJ1-3, with D hard to call. V gave up 4 bases and J gave up 0 bases, with 13 bases separating them. CDR3 length: 16 amino acids. Germline CDR1 and CDR2: LGHNA and YNFKEQ. The DNA of the CDR3 is TGTGCCAGCAGCCCCTACGGAGCTTCCTCTGGAAACACCATATATTTT. This encodes CASSPYGASSGNTIYF.

A word on this clone: The sample carries other DNA sequences with the same CDR3. This chain links TRBV7-2 with TRBJ1-2; D not certain. Trimming left V 4 bases short and J 2 bases short, with 5 bases between. CDR1 is SGHTA, CDR2 FQGNSA, per germline. The CDR3 has 12 amino acids. The CDR3 reads CASSSSNYGYTF. CDR3 DNA: TGTGCCAGCAGCTCATCAAACTATGGCTACACCTTC.